These 7 T cell receptor beta chains were sequenced from one sample in a study of blood T cell repertoires in COVID-19. Data came from immunoSEQ multiplex PCR; TCRdb stores just in-frame clones and leaves some out. The repertoire consists of fewer than 500,000 clones, with 70% to 90% occurring once and the leading ten covering more than 0.9%. Sequencing was performed on PBMCs or T cells enriched from blood (not recorded which). These receptors all stem from a woman aged 30 to 39 with acute COVID-19.

This chain links TRBV24-1 with TRBJ2-2; D may be TRBD2 (6 bases). From germline, CDR1 is KGHDR and CDR2 SFDVKD. The CDR3 sequence is 17 residues long. Trimming shortened V by 4 bases and J by 0 bases, and 14 bases separated the two germline ends. DNA of the CDR3: TGTGCCACCAGTGACCACGGCAGGGAGGCGAACACCGGGGAGCTGTTTTTT. Its protein product is CATSDHGREANTGELFF.

The genes are TRBV7-2 and TRBJ1-5, with D uncertain. Trimming removed 5 bases from V and 1 base from J, with 12 bases in between. The V gene's germline CDR1 is SGHTA and CDR2 FQGNSA. This CDR3 spans 15 amino acids. This chain's CDR3 is CASSREGSSNQPQHF. Here the CDR3 DNA reads TGTGCCAGCAGCAGGGAGGGATCGAGCAATCAGCCCCAGCATTTT.

This sequence joins TRBV18 and TRBJ1-4; D not resolved. The CDR3 runs to 13 residues. Germline V gene lookup returns CDR1 KGHSH and CDR2 LQKENI. The V end lost 1 base, the J end lost 8 bases, and 8 bases lay between the germline ends. The CDR3 DNA sequence: TGTGCCAGCTCACCACTCCGGGAGGAAAAACTGTTTTTT. Its protein product is CASSPLREEKLFF.

The V call is TRBV18, the J call TRBJ2-5; possible D gene TRBD2, 7 bases. The CDR3 sequence is 15 residues long. From germline, CDR1 is KGHSH and CDR2 LQKENI. Trimming removed 3 bases at V and 7 bases at J, with 18 bases between. CDR3 protein: CASSPPEGGSGTQYF. The CDR3 DNA follows: TGTGCCAGCTCACCCCCGGAGGGGGGGAGCGGGACCCAGTACTTC.

This chain joins TRBV7-2 and TRBJ2-1; a possible D gene is TRBD2 (6 bases). V was pared by 4 bases and J by 5 bases, with 12 bases between. Looked up from germline, CDR1 is SGHTA and CDR2 is FQGNSA. The CDR3 has 14 amino acids. The CDR3 loop reads CASSSPGGNNEQFF. The CDR3 DNA reads TGTGCCAGCAGCTCTCCCGGGGGAAACAATGAGCAGTTCTTC.

The J gene is TRBJ1-6, the V gene TRBV5-6, with 9 bases lining up with TRBD1. Per germline, CDR1 SGHDT and CDR2 YYEEEE. The CDR3 spans 15 residues. V lost 0 bases to trimming and J lost 10 bases; unmatched junction nucleotides: 5. DNA of the CDR3: TGTGCCAGCAGCTTGGAGGACAGGGGTCGATCACCCCTCCACTTT. As protein: CASSLEDRGRSPLHF.

This clone showed up just once. This chain uses TRBV2 with TRBJ2-7, with 12 bases that match TRBD2. Unmatched junction bases numbered 7, after V lost 2 bases and J lost 5 bases. This CDR3 region has 16 residues. Germline assignment: CDR1 SNHLY and CDR2 FYNNEI. CDR3 DNA: TGTGCCAGCAGTGAACTACTAGCGGGGGGTTTAGACGAGCAGTACTTC. This sequence encodes CASSELLAGGLDEQYF.